This TCR beta chain derives from a study of blood T cell repertoires in COVID-19 (dated by TCRdb to between 2020 and 2021). At the level of the whole study: Samples covering the acute and convalescent phases of COVID-19 were provided by collaborators in the United States, Italy and Spain. The material from the prospective study consisted of cDNA or gDNA derived from T cells, B-cell-depleted T cells, or PBMCs. Deeply sampled blood TCRbeta repertoires from subjects exposed to, actively infected with, or recovered from COVID-19 were included in the dataset. The repertoires were released in a freely available public database intended as a resource for research on the immune response to SARS-CoV-2. Samples came from the ongoing ImmuneRACE study (first 160 participants) plus 1,254 subjects from 6 global collaborators. The sample metadata nearly always contained a de-identified subject ID, COVID-19 status, age in years and sex. Where available, HLA class I and class II types were taken from metadata supplied by the sample provider and were not determined by assay-based typing. On the study overall, not on this receptor specifically: Clinical and demographic metadata were provided uncurated, with the amount varying by source and participant.

TCRbeta CDR3 regions were amplified from genomic DNA using the immunoSEQ Assay, a bias-controlled multiplex PCR. The authors' pipeline ran thus. The number of nucleated cells in each sample was estimated from the amplification of reference gene primers within the assay. To quantify the absolute abundance of each unique TCRbeta CDR3 rearrangement, sequence reads were collapsed and filtered. For each sample, productive Simpson clonality was calculated as the square root of Simpson's diversity index across productive rearrangements. Here the immuneACCESS table is served through TCRdb, limited to in-frame sequences with V and J called. Missing clones are a known gap in these copies; in checked studies unresolved V genes cover under half, and the rest lacks a known reason. V and J calls and clone size follow that table, whereas D and trimming were derived from the DNA. The sample contains 150,000 or so clones, roughly 87% of them found a single time. The ten largest clones add up to approximately 4.3% of the sample.

Reading from cysteine to phenylalanine, the CDR3 counts 17 amino acids. Just the 51-base CDR3 DNA is kept, in frame starting at base 1. CDR1 and CDR2 were assigned from the germline V gene as MNHEY and SVGEGT. The V end loses 4 bases and the J end loses 0 bases, and a stretch of 13 bases separates them. A word on this clone: What this receptor recognizes is not known. The sample holds no much larger clone one base away, and base qualities are not on file.

Participants in the prospective study were aged roughly 18 to 100 years, lived in 20 to 25 United States geographic areas, and enrolled through a virtual design. In the prospective study, participants were assigned to cohorts based on the clinical history participants reported in a screening survey and a study questionnaire. A participant counted as exposed if, within 2 weeks of entering the study, that participant had been in contact with someone who had a PCR-confirmed or clinician-diagnosed COVID-19 case. In the prospective study, whole blood, serum and a nasopharyngeal or oropharyngeal swab were collected from each participant by mobile phlebotomists. Additional blood draws and questionnaires over an approximately two-month period could optionally be provided by prospective study participants. Before DNA extraction, prospective study blood samples were shipped either frozen or at room temperature.

This TCR was sampled from a woman in her thirties or forties who had been exposed to COVID-19. Material for sequencing was PBMCs or T cells enriched from blood (not recorded which). The chain is made from TRBV6-2 or TRBV6-3 and TRBJ2-6; TRBD1 might be the D gene, on 6 matching bases. Here the CDR3 is given as CASSLGGSNSGANVLTF. In nucleotides, the sequence is TGTGCCAGCAGTTTAGGGGGTAGCAACTCTGGGGCCAACGTCCTGACTTTC.